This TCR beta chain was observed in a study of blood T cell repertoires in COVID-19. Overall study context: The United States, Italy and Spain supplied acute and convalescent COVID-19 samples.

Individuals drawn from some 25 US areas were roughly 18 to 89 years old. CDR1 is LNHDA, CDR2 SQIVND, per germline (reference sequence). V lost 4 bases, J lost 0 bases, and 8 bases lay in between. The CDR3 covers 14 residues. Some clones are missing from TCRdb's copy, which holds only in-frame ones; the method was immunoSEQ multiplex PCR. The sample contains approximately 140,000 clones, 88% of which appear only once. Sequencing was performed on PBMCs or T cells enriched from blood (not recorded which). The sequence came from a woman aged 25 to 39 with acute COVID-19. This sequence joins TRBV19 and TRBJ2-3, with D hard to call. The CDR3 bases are TGTGCCAGTAGTAGCGCACCCAGCACAGATACGCAGTATTTT. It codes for CASSSAPSTDTQYF.